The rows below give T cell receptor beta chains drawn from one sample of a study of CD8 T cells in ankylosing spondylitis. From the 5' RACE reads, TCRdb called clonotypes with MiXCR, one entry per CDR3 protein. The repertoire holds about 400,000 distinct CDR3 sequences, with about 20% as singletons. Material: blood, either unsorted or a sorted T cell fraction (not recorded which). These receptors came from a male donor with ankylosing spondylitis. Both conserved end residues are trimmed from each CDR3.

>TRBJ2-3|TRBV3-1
ASSQVGGPEGLADTQY
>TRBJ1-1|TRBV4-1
ASSQELRGGTEAF
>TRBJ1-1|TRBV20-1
SASRVATEAF
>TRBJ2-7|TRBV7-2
ASSSYSGRDYEQY
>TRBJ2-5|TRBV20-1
SAPPQGRETQY
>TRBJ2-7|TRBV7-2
ASSLAGDNYEQY
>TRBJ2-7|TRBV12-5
ASGLVQVPGQQY
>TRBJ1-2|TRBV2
ASSQGYGYT
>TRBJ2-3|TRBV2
ASSEVPSGIRDTQY
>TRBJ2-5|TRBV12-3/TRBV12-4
ASSIQVSETQY
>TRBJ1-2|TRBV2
ASRGQVNYGYT
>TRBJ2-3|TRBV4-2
ASSQEGPGATDTQY
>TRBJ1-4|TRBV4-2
ASSQEGAGNEKLF
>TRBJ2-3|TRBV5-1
ASSLDVAGPTDTQY
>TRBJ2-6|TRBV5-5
ASSTLTGLLPGANVLT
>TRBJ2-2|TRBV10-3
AISERVDTGELF
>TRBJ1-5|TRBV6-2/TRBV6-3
ASSYPGTAIPSNQPQH
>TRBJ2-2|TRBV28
ASRLRGQGRTGELF
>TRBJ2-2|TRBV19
ASIRPGRVGTGELF
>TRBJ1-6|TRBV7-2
ASSLTSDSPLH